This passage covers 26 T cell receptor beta chains from one sample sequenced in a study of T cell repertoires in cytomegalovirus infection (dated by TCRdb to 2018 to 2020). The sequencer listed for this sample is Illumina HiSeq 1500. In-frame beta chains were kept once TCRdb had trimmed the public reads at Q25 with fastp and called clones with MiXCR. Every entry covers one CDR3 protein and lists the most common genes and DNA from its rows. The sample table records about 150,000 distinct CDR3 sequences; roughly a quarter of these occur just once. Roughly 11% of the sample belongs to the ten largest clones. The source material was PBMCs. These receptors were obtained from a human donor in good health (CMV status not recorded). Some clones in this sample may be carry-over from other donors' samples.

On this clonotype: A read error may be the cause here, since a much bigger clone is one base away. The chain links TRBV7-2 to TRBJ2-7, with TRBD2 matching 9 bases. V trimming: 7 bases; J trimming: 3 bases; junction bases outside the gene matches: 10. Germline lookup yields CDR1 SGHTA and CDR2 FQGNSA. This CDR3 comprises 15 residues. CDR3 sequence: CASTAGGGAYYEQYF. The CDR3 DNA is TGTGCCAGCACCGCGGGAGGGGGCGCTTACTACGAGCAGTACTTC. Full variable domain (rest looked up from reference TRBV7-2 and TRBJ2-7): GAGVSQSPSNKVTEKGKDVELRCDPISGHTALYWYRQSLGQGLEFLIYFQGNSAPDKSGLPSDRFSAERTGGSVSTLTIQRTQQEDSAVYLCASTAGGGAYYEQYFGPGTRLTVT.

V is TRBV27 and J is TRBJ1-4; the D gene is possibly TRBD1 (6 bases). Germline V gives CDR1 MNHEY, CDR2 SMNVEV (reference sequence). V was pared by 6 bases and J by 7 bases, with 15 bases between. This CDR3 contains 14 residues. CDR3 protein: CASRTGTYSEKLFF. DNA of the CDR3: TGTGCCAGCAGAACCGGGACATATAGTGAAAAACTGTTTTTT.

This chain links TRBV12-3 or TRBV12-4 with TRBJ2-1, with D possibly matching TRBD2 (5 bases). The CDR3 length is 15 residues. V was shortened by 7 bases and J by 0 bases, with 13 bases between the two germline ends. CDR3 in DNA: TGTGCCAGCACCCGTTTCAGCGGCTCCTACAATGAGCAGTTCTTC. Encoded protein: CASTRFSGSYNEQFF.

Note on this clonotype: One base away lies a much larger clone, so this may be a sequencing read error. The chain links TRBV12-3 or TRBV12-4 to TRBJ1-6; D is undetermined. The CDR3 extends over 14 amino acids. The CDR3 bases are TGTGCCAGCAGTTTTCAGAGCTCGGGGTCACCCCACCACTTT. Protein sequence: CASSFQSSGSPHHF.

This clonotype was detected a few times. The chain employs TRBV20-1 and TRBJ1-5; a possible D gene is TRBD1 (5 bases). Germline V gene data show CDR1 as DFQATT and CDR2 as SNEGSKA (reference sequence). V lost 2 bases to trimming and J lost 8 bases, with 16 bases between them. This CDR3 comprises 14 residues. For the CDR3, the DNA is TGCAGTGCTAGACGGAGAGGGGTCAGGGAGCCCCAGCATTTT. Its protein product is CSARRRGVREPQHF.

This clonotype has a handful of counts. The chain has TRBV5-6 and TRBJ1-2, with a possible D match to TRBD1 (6 bases). The CDR3 has 16 amino acids. The germline V gene has CDR1 SGHDT and CDR2 YYEEEE. V lost 4 bases to trimming and J lost 4 bases, with 20 bases between them. Here the CDR3 reads CASSLRGAGETYGYTF. The CDR3 DNA reads TGTGCCAGCAGCCTGCGTGGGGCAGGGGAGACCTATGGCTACACCTTC.

This clonotype showed up just a few times. V is TRBV20-1 and J is TRBJ2-5; the D gene is possibly TRBD1 (5 bases). V lost 2 bases to trimming and J lost 5 bases, with 9 bases between them. Germline V CDR1 and CDR2: DFQATT, SNEGSKA (reference sequence). This CDR3 region has 12 residues. CDR3 sequence: CSARQGGETQYF. For the CDR3, the DNA is TGCAGTGCTAGACAGGGTGGGGAGACCCAGTACTTC.

Only a few counts were recorded for this clonotype. The chain couples TRBV29-1 to TRBJ1-2; D is unclear. V was trimmed by 4 bases and J by 4 bases, leaving 10 bases between them. The CDR3 consists of 12 residues. Germline-derived CDR1 and CDR2 are SQVTM and ANQGSEA. CDR3: CSVGLGLYGYTF. The CDR3 region has the DNA TGCAGCGTTGGTCTGGGCCTCTATGGCTACACCTTC.

The V call is TRBV5-6, the J call TRBJ2-4; D gene unclear. The CDR3 contains 15 residues. Trimming removed 0 bases from V and 0 bases from J, with 7 bases in between. Germline V gene lookup returns CDR1 SGHDT and CDR2 YYEEEE. The CDR3 region has the DNA TGTGCCAGCAGCTTGGGACCGCTAGCCAAAAACATTCAGTACTTC. It is translated as CASSLGPLAKNIQYF.

This clonotype came up a few times. This chain joins TRBV12-3 or TRBV12-4 and TRBJ1-1; 8 bases fit TRBD1. The CDR3 extends over 15 amino acids. J lost 0 bases, V lost 6 bases, and 6 bases had no gene match. CDR3 loop: CASRDRGRMNTEAFF. The CDR3 region has the DNA TGTGCCAGCAGAGACAGGGGCAGGATGAACACTGAAGCTTTCTTT.

This clonotype occurred many times. The chain is built from TRBV2 and TRBJ2-1; tentatively, D is TRBD1 (6 bases). Germline loops: CDR1 SNHLY, CDR2 FYNNEI. The V and J ends lost 4 bases and 6 bases respectively, with 7 bases between them. This CDR3 region has 12 residues. The CDR3 bases are TGTGCCAGCAGTGGAGGGGGCAATGAGCAGTTCTTC. Translation gives CASSGGGNEQFF.

This clonotype was counted only a few times. The chain recombines TRBV7-3 with TRBJ2-2; D uncertain. Trimming cost V 6 bases and J 4 bases, with 9 bases left between them. The CDR3 has 13 amino acids. Per the germline V gene, CDR1 is SGHTA and CDR2 is FQGTGA. The CDR3 DNA is TGTGCCAGCAGGGAGCCGGTCACCGGGGAGCTGTTTTTT. Translated: CASREPVTGELFF.

This clonotype was picked up a small number of times. The J gene is TRBJ2-7, the V gene TRBV28, with 8 bases matching TRBD2. In germline, CDR1 is MDHEN, CDR2 SYDVKM. CDR3 length: 14 residues. Unmatched junction bases numbered 5, after V lost 1 base and J lost 6 bases. CDR3 sequence (DNA): TGTGCCAGCAGTTTATCGCGGGAGGTGTCCGAGCAGTACTTC. Encoded protein: CASSLSREVSEQYF.

The chain carries TRBV6-6 and TRBJ1-2, with D possibly matching TRBD1 (6 bases). Trimming took 6 bases from V and 0 from J, leaving 14 bases between them. CDR3 length: 15 amino acids. CDR1 and CDR2 from the germline V gene are MNHNY and SVGAGI (reference sequence). The CDR3 spells CASRTRDKANYGYTF. CDR3 nucleotide sequence: TGTGCCAGCAGGACTCGGGACAAAGCTAACTATGGCTACACCTTC.

With regard to this clonotype: A much larger clone lies one base from this, so it may be a read error. This rearrangement joins TRBV5-6 to TRBJ1-5; 8 nucleotides line up with TRBD1. The CDR3 extends over 13 amino acids. V lost 4 bases to trimming and J lost 6 bases; unmatched junction nucleotides: 3. Germline CDR1 and CDR2: SGHDT and YYEEEE. The CDR3 DNA reads as TGTGCCAGCAGCGCTGACAGGGGTCAGCCCCAGCATTTT. Amino acids: CASSADRGQPQHF.

The chain has TRBV12-3 or TRBV12-4 and TRBJ2-1, with unresolved D. V lost 1 base to trimming and J lost 5 bases, with 15 bases between them. This CDR3 comprises 16 residues. The CDR3 reads CASSLGRLGPHNEQFF. The DNA of the CDR3 is TGTGCCAGCAGTTTAGGGCGGCTAGGTCCCCACAATGAGCAGTTCTTC.

This chain links TRBV19 with TRBJ2-6; D is unclear. Trimming took 7 bases from V and 4 from J, leaving 17 bases between them. The CDR3 length is 16 residues. Germline V lookup: CDR1 LNHDA, CDR2 SQIVND (reference sequence). The CDR3 reads CASTKPEDSGANVLTF. In DNA form, the CDR3 reads TGTGCCAGTACCAAGCCAGAAGACTCAGGGGCCAACGTCCTGACTTTC.

This clonotype has ten or more counts. This chain links TRBV7-8 with TRBJ1-1, with 8 bases fitting TRBD1. Looked up from germline, CDR1 is SGHVS and CDR2 is FQNEAQ. With V trimmed by 5 bases and J by 6 bases, 8 bases remained unmatched. This CDR3 has 14 residues. The CDR3 DNA is TGTGCCAGCAGCAACCGACAGGGGAAGGCTGAAGCTTTCTTT. Translated, it gives CASSNRQGKAEAFF. Filled out from reference TRBV7-8 and TRBJ1-1, the complete variable domain reads GAGVSQSPRYKVAKRGQDVALRCDPISGHVSLFWYQQALGQGPEFLTYFQNEAQLDKSGLPSDRFFAERPEGSVSTLKIQRTQQEDSAVYLCASSNRQGKAEAFFGQGTRLTVV.

The chain is built from TRBV28 and TRBJ1-1; D is undetermined. Germline assignment: CDR1 MDHEN and CDR2 SYDVKM. With 8 bases removed from V and 2 bases from J, the gap between germline ends came to 15 bases. The CDR3 extends over 14 amino acids. The CDR3 reads CASQTRSGNTEAFF. The CDR3 bases are TGTGCCAGCCAAACAAGATCAGGTAACACTGAAGCTTTCTTT.

This clonotype was seen more than once but under ten times. V and J are TRBV11-2 and TRBJ2-7; D may be TRBD1 or TRBD2 (5 bases each). V was trimmed by 8 bases and J by 0 bases, leaving 11 bases between them. This CDR3 comprises 13 residues. Germline V lookup: CDR1 SGHAT, CDR2 FQNNGV. CDR3 DNA: TGTGCCAGCTCCTGGGGGAGCTCCTACGAGCAGTACTTC. Amino acid sequence: CASSWGSSYEQYF.

This clonotype was seen more than once but under ten times. This chain uses TRBV7-3 with TRBJ2-5; a possible D gene is TRBD1 (5 bases). Germline V gene data show CDR1 as SGHTA and CDR2 as FQGTGA. The CDR3 sequence is 14 residues long. Trimming removed 5 bases from V and 4 bases from J, with 14 bases in between. The CDR3 DNA sequence: TGTGCCAGCAGCCCCCAGGGTACTGGAGAGACCCAGTACTTC. Amino acids: CASSPQGTGETQYF.

This chain links TRBV7-3 with TRBJ1-4; 8 bases agree with TRBD1. V lost 2 bases, J lost 1 base, and 3 bases stayed unmatched. Germline assignment: CDR1 SGHTA and CDR2 FQGTGA. This CDR3 contains 16 residues. CDR3 sequence: CASSLGDRGTNEKLFF. The CDR3 DNA is TGTGCCAGCAGCTTAGGAGACAGGGGAACTAATGAAAAACTGTTTTTT.

Many counts were recorded for this clonotype. The gene calls are TRBV7-8 and TRBJ2-7; 12 bases are a match to TRBD1. This CDR3 is 16 amino acids long. From germline, CDR1 is SGHVS and CDR2 FQNEAQ. V shed 1 base and J 6 bases; nucleotides not matched to a gene: 7. This CDR3 is CASSLGGQGALTEQYF. The CDR3 region has the DNA TGTGCCAGCAGCTTAGGGGGACAGGGGGCGCTTACCGAGCAGTACTTC.

V and J are TRBV15 and TRBJ2-2; 15 bases are a match to TRBD2. Germline lookup yields CDR1 LNHNV and CDR2 YYDKDF (reference sequence). This CDR3 has 19 residues. Trimming cost V 0 bases and J 1 base; bases outside gene matches: 3. Here the CDR3 DNA reads TGTGCCACCAGCAGAGACCAGGGACTAGCGGGGGGGAACACCGGGGAGCTGTTTTTT. Its translation: CATSRDQGLAGGNTGELFF.

The CDR3 nucleotides are TGTGCCAGCGTATCCCCCCAGCAGGGAGAAGCAGATACGCAGTATTTT. The encoded protein is CASVSPQQGEADTQYF. The chain joins TRBV6-8 to TRBJ2-3; D tentatively fits TRBD1 or TRBD2 (5 bases each). Germline CDR1 is MNHGY and CDR2 is SAAAGT. The CDR3 sequence is 16 residues long. V lost 8 bases and J lost 4, with 22 bases in between.

This clonotype has more than one count but fewer than ten. The chain combines TRBV10-3 with TRBJ2-7, with TRBD1 as a possible D gene (6 bases). The V end was cut by 2 bases, the J end by 3 bases, with 8 bases between. CDR1 is ENHRY and CDR2 is SYGVKD in the germline V gene. CDR3 length equals 13 residues. CDR3 residues: CAISETGFYEQYF. The CDR3 bases are TGTGCCATCAGTGAGACAGGGTTCTACGAGCAGTACTTC.